This T cell receptor beta chain was sequenced in a study of blood T cell repertoires in COVID-19. Measured with immunoSEQ multiplex PCR; TCRdb has only the in-frame clones, and not every one. Of 40,000 to 45,000 clones in the sample, around nine tenths are singletons; the top ten hold around 5.3%. CDR1 and CDR2 from the germline V gene are MNHEY and SVGAGI. This CDR3 has 14 amino acids. Trimming at V came to 6 bases and at J to 4 bases, leaving 6 bases not matched to a gene. The source material was peripheral blood. This TCR came from a human donor in a cohort sampled during active COVID-19. The chain couples TRBV6-5 to TRBJ2-7; 10 nucleotides line up with TRBD1. CDR3 protein: CASRKGQGWYEQYF. CDR3 coding DNA: TGTGCCAGCAGGAAGGGACAGGGGTGGTACGAGCAGTACTTC.